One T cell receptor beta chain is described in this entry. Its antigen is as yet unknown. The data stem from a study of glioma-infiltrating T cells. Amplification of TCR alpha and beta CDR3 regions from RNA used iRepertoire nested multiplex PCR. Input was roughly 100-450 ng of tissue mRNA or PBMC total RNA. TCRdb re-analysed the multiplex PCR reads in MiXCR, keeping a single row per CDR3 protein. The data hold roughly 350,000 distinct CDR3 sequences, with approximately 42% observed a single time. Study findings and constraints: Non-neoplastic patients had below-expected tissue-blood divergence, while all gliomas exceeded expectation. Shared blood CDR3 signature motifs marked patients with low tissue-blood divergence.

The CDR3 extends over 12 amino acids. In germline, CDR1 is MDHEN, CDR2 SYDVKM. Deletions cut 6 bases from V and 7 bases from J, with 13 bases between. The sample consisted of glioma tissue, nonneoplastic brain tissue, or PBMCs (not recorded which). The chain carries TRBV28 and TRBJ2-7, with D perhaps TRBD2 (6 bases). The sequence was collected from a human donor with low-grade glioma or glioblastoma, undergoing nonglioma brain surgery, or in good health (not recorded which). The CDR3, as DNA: TGTGCCAGCAGCTCCAGCGGGTGGGAGCAGTACTTC. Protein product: CASSSSGWEQYF.